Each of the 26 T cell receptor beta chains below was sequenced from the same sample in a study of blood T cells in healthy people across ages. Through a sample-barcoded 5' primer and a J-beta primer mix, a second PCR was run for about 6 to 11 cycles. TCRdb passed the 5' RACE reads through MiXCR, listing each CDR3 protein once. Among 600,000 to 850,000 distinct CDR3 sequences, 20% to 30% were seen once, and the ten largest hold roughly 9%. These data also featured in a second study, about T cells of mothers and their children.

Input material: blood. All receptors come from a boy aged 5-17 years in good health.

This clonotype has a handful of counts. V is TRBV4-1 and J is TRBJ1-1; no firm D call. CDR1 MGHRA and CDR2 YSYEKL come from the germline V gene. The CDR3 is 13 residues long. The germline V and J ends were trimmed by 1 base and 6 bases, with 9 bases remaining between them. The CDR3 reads CASSQGYRAEAFF. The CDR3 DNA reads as TGCGCCAGCAGCCAAGGTTACAGAGCTGAAGCTTTCTTT.

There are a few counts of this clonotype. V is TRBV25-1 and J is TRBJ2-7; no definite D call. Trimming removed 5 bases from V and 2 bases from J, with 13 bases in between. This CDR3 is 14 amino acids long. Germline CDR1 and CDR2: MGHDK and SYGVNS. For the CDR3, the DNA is TGTGCCAGCAGTATTAGTTTCGGTACCTACGAGCAGTACTTC. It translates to CASSISFGTYEQYF.

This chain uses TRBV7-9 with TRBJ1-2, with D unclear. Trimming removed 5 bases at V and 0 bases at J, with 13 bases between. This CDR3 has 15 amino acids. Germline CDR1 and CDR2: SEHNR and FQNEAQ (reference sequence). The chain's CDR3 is CASSPVVTSNYGYTF. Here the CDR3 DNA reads TGTGCCAGCAGCCCAGTGGTAACTTCTAACTATGGCTACACCTTC.

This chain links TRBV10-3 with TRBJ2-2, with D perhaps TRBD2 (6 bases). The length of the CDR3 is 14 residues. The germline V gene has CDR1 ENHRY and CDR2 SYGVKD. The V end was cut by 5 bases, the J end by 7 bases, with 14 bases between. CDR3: CAISPNTAGGELFF. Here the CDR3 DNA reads TGTGCCATCAGTCCAAATACAGCGGGCGGGGAGCTGTTTTTT.

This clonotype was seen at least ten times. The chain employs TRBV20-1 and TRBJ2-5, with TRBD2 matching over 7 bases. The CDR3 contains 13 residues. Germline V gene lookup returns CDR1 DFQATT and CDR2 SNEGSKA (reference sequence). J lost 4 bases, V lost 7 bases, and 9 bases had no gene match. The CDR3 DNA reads TGCAGTGTGCTGCTGGCGGGGGTAGAGACCCAGTACTTC. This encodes CSVLLAGVETQYF.

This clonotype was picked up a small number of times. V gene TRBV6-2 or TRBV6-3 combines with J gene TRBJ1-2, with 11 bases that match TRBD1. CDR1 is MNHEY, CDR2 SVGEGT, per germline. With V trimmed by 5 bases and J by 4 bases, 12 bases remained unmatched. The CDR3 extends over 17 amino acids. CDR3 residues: CASSTPWDRGTIYGYTF. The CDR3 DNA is TGTGCCAGCAGTACCCCATGGGACAGGGGGACGATCTATGGCTACACCTTC.

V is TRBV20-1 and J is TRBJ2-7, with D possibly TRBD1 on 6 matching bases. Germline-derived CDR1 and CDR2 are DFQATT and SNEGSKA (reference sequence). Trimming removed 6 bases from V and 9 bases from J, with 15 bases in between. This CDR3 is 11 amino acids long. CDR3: CSALGVGGQYF. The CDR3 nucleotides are TGCAGTGCCCTGGGGGTAGGGGGGCAGTACTTC.

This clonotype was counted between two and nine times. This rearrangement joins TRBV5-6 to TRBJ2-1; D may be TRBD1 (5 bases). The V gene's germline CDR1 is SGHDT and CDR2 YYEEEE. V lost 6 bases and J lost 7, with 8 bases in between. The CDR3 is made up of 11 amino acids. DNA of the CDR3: TGTGCCAGCATAGGGGCTAATGAGCAGTTCTTC. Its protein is CASIGANEQFF.

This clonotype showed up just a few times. The CDR3 DNA sequence: TGTGCCAGCAGTTCTTTAGCGGTTGAGCAGTACTTC. Its protein product is CASSSLAVEQYF. V usage is TRBV28 and J usage is TRBJ2-7; tentative D call: TRBD2 (6 bases). From germline, CDR1 is MDHEN and CDR2 SYDVKM. This CDR3 region has 12 residues. V lost 4 bases and J 7 bases, leaving 11 bases between the germline ends.

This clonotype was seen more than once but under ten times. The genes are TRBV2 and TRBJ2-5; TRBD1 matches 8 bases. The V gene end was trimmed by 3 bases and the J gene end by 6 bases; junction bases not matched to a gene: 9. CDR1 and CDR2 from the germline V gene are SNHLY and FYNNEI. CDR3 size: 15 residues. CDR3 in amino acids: CASSDRTGSGKTQYF. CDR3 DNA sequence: TGTGCCAGCAGTGACCGGACAGGGAGCGGAAAGACCCAGTACTTC.

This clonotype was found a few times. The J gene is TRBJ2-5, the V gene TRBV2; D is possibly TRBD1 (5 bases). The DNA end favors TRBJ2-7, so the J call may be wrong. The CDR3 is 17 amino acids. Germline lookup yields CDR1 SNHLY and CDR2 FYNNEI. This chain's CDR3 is CASRAVPTGSSSYEQYF. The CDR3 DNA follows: TGTGCCAGCAGGGCGGTACCTACAGGCTCTTCTTCCTACGAGCAGTACTTC.

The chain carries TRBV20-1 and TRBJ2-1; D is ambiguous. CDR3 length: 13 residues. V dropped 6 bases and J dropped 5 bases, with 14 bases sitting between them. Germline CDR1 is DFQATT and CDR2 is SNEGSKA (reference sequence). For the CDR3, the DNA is TGCAGTGCGACCGAGACGGGTGACAATGAGCAGTTCTTC. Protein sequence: CSATETGDNEQFF.

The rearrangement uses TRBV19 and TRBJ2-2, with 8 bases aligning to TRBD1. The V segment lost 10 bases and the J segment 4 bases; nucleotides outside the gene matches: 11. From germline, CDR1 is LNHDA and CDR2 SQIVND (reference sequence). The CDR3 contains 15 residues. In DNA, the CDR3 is TGTGCCACCACAGGGGGAGAAGACTTCACCGGGGAGCTGTTTTTT. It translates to CATTGGEDFTGELFF.

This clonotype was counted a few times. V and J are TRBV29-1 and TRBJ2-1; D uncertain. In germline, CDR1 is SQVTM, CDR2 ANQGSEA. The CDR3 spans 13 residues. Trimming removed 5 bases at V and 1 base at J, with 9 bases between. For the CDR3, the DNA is TGCAGCGTTTCGGCGGAATCCTACAATGAGCAGTTCTTC. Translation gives CSVSAESYNEQFF.

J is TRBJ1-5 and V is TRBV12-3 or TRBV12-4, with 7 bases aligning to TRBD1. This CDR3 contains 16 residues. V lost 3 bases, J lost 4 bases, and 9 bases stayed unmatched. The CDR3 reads CASSFLERGPNQPQHF. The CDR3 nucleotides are TGTGCCAGCAGTTTCCTAGAGAGGGGGCCGAATCAGCCCCAGCATTTT.

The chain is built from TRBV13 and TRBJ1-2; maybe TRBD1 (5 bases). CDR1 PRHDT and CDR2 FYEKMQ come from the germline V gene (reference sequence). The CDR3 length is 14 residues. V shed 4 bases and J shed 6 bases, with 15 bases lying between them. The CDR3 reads CASSSSIGTNGYTF. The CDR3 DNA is TGTGCCAGCAGCTCCTCCATCGGGACTAATGGCTACACCTTC.

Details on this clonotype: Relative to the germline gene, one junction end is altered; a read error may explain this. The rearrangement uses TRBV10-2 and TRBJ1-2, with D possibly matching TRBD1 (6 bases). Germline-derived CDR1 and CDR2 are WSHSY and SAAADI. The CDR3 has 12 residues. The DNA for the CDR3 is TGCACCAGCAGTCCGAGGGGGGATGGCTACACCTTC. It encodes CTSSPRGDGYTF.

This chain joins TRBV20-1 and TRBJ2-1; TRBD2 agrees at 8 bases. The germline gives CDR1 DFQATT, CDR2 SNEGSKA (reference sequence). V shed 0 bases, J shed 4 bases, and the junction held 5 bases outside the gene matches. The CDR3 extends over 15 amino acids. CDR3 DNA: TGCAGTGCTAGAGATCATAGCGGGGTATACAATGAGCAGTTCTTC. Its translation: CSARDHSGVYNEQFF.

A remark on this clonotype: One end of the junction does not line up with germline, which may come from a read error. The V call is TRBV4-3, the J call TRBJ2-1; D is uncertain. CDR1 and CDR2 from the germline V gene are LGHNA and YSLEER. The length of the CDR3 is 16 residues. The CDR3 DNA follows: TGCGCCAGCAGCCAAGATGGGGATTTAGGCTACAATGAGCAGCTCTTC. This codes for CASSQDGDLGYNEQLF.

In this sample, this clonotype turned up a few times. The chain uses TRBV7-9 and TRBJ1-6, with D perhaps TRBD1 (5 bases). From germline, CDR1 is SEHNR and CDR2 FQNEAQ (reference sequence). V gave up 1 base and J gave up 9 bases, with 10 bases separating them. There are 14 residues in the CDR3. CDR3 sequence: CASSLDRSSSPLHF. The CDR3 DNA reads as TGTGCCAGCAGCTTAGACAGGTCGTCTTCACCCCTCCACTTT.

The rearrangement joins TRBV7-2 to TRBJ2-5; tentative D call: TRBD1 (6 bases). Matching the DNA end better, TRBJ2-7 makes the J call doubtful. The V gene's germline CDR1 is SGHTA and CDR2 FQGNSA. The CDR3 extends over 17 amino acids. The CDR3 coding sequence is TGTGCCAGCAGCTTCGGTTCAGGGGCCCAGGGGTCCTACGAGCAGTACTTC. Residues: CASSFGSGAQGSYEQYF.

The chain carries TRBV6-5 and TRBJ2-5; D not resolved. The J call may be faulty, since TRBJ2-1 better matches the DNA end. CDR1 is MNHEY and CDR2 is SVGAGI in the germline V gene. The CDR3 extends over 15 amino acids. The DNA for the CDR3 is TGTGCCAGCACCCCCGGGCCCACAGTATTAGATGAGCAGTTCTTC. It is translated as CASTPGPTVLDEQFF.

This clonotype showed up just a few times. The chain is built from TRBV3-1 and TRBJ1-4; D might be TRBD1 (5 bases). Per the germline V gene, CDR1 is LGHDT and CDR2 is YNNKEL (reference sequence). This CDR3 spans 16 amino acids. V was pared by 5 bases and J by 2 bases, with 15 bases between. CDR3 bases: TGTGCCAGCAGCTCAACGCAGGGTGTGACTAATGAAAAACTGTTTTTT. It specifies CASSSTQGVTNEKLFF.

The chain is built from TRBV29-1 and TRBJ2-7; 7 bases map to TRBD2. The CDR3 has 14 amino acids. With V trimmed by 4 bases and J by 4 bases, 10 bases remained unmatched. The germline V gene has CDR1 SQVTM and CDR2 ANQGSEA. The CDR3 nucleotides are TGCAGCGTTGTTCCCGCGGGGCGGGAGTACGAGCAGTACTTC. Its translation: CSVVPAGREYEQYF.

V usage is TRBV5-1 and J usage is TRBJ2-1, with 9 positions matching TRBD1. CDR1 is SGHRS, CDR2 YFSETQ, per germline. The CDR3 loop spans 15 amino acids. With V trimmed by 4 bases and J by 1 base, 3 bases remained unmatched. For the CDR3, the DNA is TGCGCCAGCAGCCACGGGACAGGGTCCTACAATGAGCAGTTCTTC. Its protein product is CASSHGTGSYNEQFF.

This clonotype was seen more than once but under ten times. The CDR3 coding sequence is TGTGCCAGCAGCTTCGGGACTAGCGGAAACATTCAGTACTTC. Its protein is CASSFGTSGNIQYF. J is TRBJ2-4 and V is TRBV11-2; 11 bases are shared with TRBD2. The CDR3 contains 14 residues. V was pared by 3 bases and J by 6 bases, with 1 base of the junction left unmatched. The germline V gene has CDR1 SGHAT and CDR2 FQNNGV.